The rows below give T cell receptor beta chains drawn from one sample of a study of blood T cell repertoires in COVID-19. Sequencing was performed with immunoSEQ multiplex PCR; in TCRdb, only in-frame clones are kept and a portion is missing. The sample contains about 140,000 clones, around 80% of which appear only once. The sequencing input was PBMCs or T cells enriched from blood (not recorded which). The receptors stem from a woman younger than 30 who had been exposed to COVID-19. CDR3s include the opening cysteine and the closing phenylalanine or tryptophan. A D gene is named only where the DNA matches it firmly. Clone size is given for some rows only: seen once, a few or many times, or a class if the clone is expanded.

j_call d_call v_call clone_size cdr3_length cdr3_aa cdr3_nt
TRBJ2-2 . TRBV24-1 . 17 CATSDSASGLPTGELFF TGTGCCACCAGTGATTCAGCCTCAGGGTTGCCCACCGGGGAGCTGTTTTTT
TRBJ1-5 TRBD1 TRBV27 . 15 CASRPDRGSNQPQHF TGTGCCAGCAGACCCGACAGGGGTAGCAATCAGCCCCAGCATTTT
TRBJ2-2 . TRBV18 . 15 CASSPELITTGELFF TGTGCCAGCTCACCAGAGTTGATAACCACCGGGGAGCTGTTTTTT
TRBJ2-1 . TRBV27 . 14 CASSLSSGEPEQFF TGTGCCAGCAGTTTATCGAGCGGAGAGCCAGAGCAGTTCTTC
TRBJ1-1 . TRBV27 . 12 CASSHLEGDAFF TGTGCCAGCAGCCACCTAGAGGGGGACGCTTTCTTT
TRBJ2-3 TRBD2 TRBV29-1 . 13 CSVAGLVADTQYF TGCAGCGTCGCCGGACTAGTCGCAGATACGCAGTATTTT
TRBJ2-3 TRBD2 TRBV9 . 19 CASSVGLARRAIAVDTQYF TGTGCCAGCAGCGTAGGACTAGCCCGGCGAGCAATAGCAGTAGATACGCAGTATTTT
TRBJ1-5 TRBD1 TRBV7-8 . 15 CASSLARQGGQPQHF TGTGCCAGCAGCTTAGCACGGCAGGGGGGCCAGCCCCAGCATTTT
TRBJ2-2 . TRBV3-1/TRBV3-2 once 14 CASSQQLGRGELFF TGTGCCAGCAGCCAACAACTAGGACGAGGGGAGCTGTTTTTT
TRBJ1-1 . TRBV14 . 14 CASSPHGSGTEAFF TGTGCCAGCAGCCCCCACGGTTCGGGCACTGAAGCTTTCTTT
TRBJ1-4 TRBD1 TRBV10-3 . 14 CAIIRGQVGEKLFF TGTGCCATCATTCGTGGACAGGTTGGTGAAAAACTGTTTTTT
TRBJ2-1 TRBD1 TRBV24-1 once 15 CATSEAGQGKDEQFF TGTGCCACCAGTGAGGCGGGACAGGGGAAGGATGAGCAGTTCTTC
TRBJ2-1 TRBD2 TRBV6-2/TRBV6-3 . 16 CASSYSGLAGGYEQFF TGTGCCAGCAGTTACTCCGGGCTAGCGGGTGGCTATGAGCAGTTCTTC
TRBJ2-3 TRBD2 TRBV2 . 16 CASSRTSGMSTDTQYF TGTGCCAGCAGCCGGACTAGCGGGATGAGCACAGATACGCAGTATTTT
TRBJ2-5 . TRBV27 few 14 CASQGWGPQETQYF TGTGCCAGCCAAGGTTGGGGCCCCCAAGAGACCCAGTACTTC
TRBJ2-2 TRBD2 TRBV27 . 13 CASTWGGTGELFF TGTGCCAGCACTTGGGGGGGCACCGGGGAGCTGTTTTTT
TRBJ2-1 . TRBV2 . 14 CASSKEQGGDEQFF TGTGCCAGCAGTAAGGAACAGGGAGGGGATGAGCAGTTCTTC
TRBJ2-1 TRBD2 TRBV9 . 24 CASSVGIGLAGGPSQWVGYNEQFF TGTGCCAGCAGCGTAGGGATTGGACTAGCGGGAGGACCATCCCAATGGGTCGGGTACAATGAGCAGTTCTTC
TRBJ2-7 . TRBV6-1 once 15 CASSEARARTYEQYF TGTGCCAGCAGTGAAGCGAGGGCCAGAACCTACGAGCAGTACTTC
TRBJ2-1 TRBD1 TRBV12-5 . 14 CASGGTGGYNEQFF TGTGCTAGTGGAGGGACAGGGGGTTATAATGAGCAGTTCTTC
TRBJ2-7 TRBD1 TRBV5-4 . 14 CASSLARGNHEQYF TGTGCCAGCAGCTTGGCCAGGGGGAACCACGAGCAGTACTTC
TRBJ2-6 . TRBV6-4 many 15 CASSDDNSGANVLTF TGTGCCAGCAGTGACGACAACTCTGGGGCCAACGTCCTGACTTTC